This entry lists 14 T cell receptor beta chains sequenced from one sample in a study of T cells after yellow fever vaccination. TCRdb fed the 5' RACE reads into MiXCR, producing one record per CDR3 protein. The sample holds some 500,000 distinct CDR3 sequences, approximately 12% seen once. This sample comprised PBMCs, obtained on the day of the yellow fever booster vaccination. The receptors derive from a man in his thirties or forties who received the YFV17D yellow fever vaccine.

CDR3 nucleotides: TGTGCCAGCAGCCCCGACTCGGGGGCCCTCGAGCTGTTTTTT. Protein sequence: CASSPDSGALELFF. V is TRBV7-2 and J is TRBJ2-2; the D call may be TRBD1 or TRBD2 (6 bases each). Germline CDR1 SGHTA, CDR2 FQGNSA. The CDR3 runs 14 residues. With 5 bases removed from V and 11 bases from J, the gap between germline ends came to 18 bases.

This chain joins TRBV20-1 and TRBJ1-4; D unresolved. Per germline, CDR1 DFQATT and CDR2 SNEGSKA (reference sequence). The CDR3 runs to 14 residues. Between the trimmed V and J ends, which lost 4 bases and 7 bases, there was a span of 16 bases. CDR3 sequence reads: CSATLTQGGEKLFF. The CDR3 DNA follows: TGCAGTGCTACCCTGACCCAAGGAGGTGAAAAACTGTTTTTT.

This rearrangement joins TRBV12-3 or TRBV12-4 to TRBJ2-1; D is undetermined. The ends were cut back, 5 bases at V and 7 bases at J, with 12 bases in the middle. There are 13 residues in the CDR3. In DNA form, the CDR3 reads TGTGCCAGCAGTCCTAGGACGTCGAATGAGCAGTTCTTC. Its protein is CASSPRTSNEQFF.

The DNA of the CDR3 is TGCAGTGCTAGAGATTCCCAAAGGGGGTCCCTCTCGACGTCGGAGCTGTTTTTT. Its protein product is CSARDSQRGSLSTSELFF. The rearrangement links TRBV20-1 to TRBJ2-2; perhaps TRBD1 as D (6 bases). Germline CDR1 reads DFQATT; CDR2 reads SNEGSKA (reference sequence). V shed 0 bases and J shed 10 bases, with 27 bases lying between them. This CDR3 is built from 18 residues.

The table lists this clonotype with a few counts. The genes are TRBV4-3 and TRBJ2-7; a weak D match, TRBD2 (7 bases). Trimming pared 5 bases from V and 5 bases from J, leaving 28 bases between. Germline CDR1 reads LGHNA; CDR2 reads YSLEER. The CDR3 totals 18 residues. This CDR3 reads CASSATGLGLGQNHEQYF. For the CDR3, the DNA is TGCGCCAGCAGCGCCACTGGACTCGGACTAGGACAGAATCACGAGCAGTACTTC.

This clonotype was picked up many times. The chain joins TRBV5-1 to TRBJ2-1, with 7 nucleotides matching TRBD1. This CDR3 is 13 amino acids long. V shed 4 bases and J 3 bases; nucleotides not matched to a gene: 1. CDR1 and CDR2 from the germline V gene are SGHRS and YFSETQ. The DNA of the CDR3 is TGCGCCAGCAGCGGGACAGTCTACAATGAGCAGTTCTTC. Translating it yields CASSGTVYNEQFF.

The rearrangement links TRBV18 to TRBJ2-1; D gene uncertain. The CDR3 consists of 14 residues. V was pared by 1 base and J by 3 bases, with 7 bases between. Germline loops: CDR1 KGHSH, CDR2 LQKENI. CDR3 loop: CASSPRPDYNEQFF. The CDR3 bases are TGTGCCAGCTCACCACGACCGGACTACAATGAGCAGTTCTTC.

This clonotype was counted between two and nine times. The genes are TRBV27 and TRBJ2-3, with no clear D. Trimming stripped 9 bases from V and 2 bases from J, with 15 bases between. This CDR3 contains 14 residues. The germline CDR1 and CDR2 sequences are MNHEY and SMNVEV (reference sequence). The chain's CDR3 is CARDPRRFTDTQYF. CDR3 in DNA: TGTGCCAGGGACCCCAGGCGGTTCACAGATACGCAGTATTTT.

This clonotype was picked up a small number of times. The chain recombines TRBV20-1 with TRBJ1-5; TRBD1 matches 8 bases. The CDR3 contains 13 residues. Germline values: CDR1 DFQATT, CDR2 SNEGSKA (reference sequence). V gave up 4 bases and J gave up 7 bases; unmatched junction bases: 6. The CDR3 DNA reads TGCAGTGCTACCAGGGGGCTCGACCAGCCCCAGCATTTT. It encodes CSATRGLDQPQHF.

This chain links TRBV6-5 with TRBJ2-1; 8 bases map to TRBD1. J lost 3 bases, V lost 2 bases, and 3 bases had no gene match. The CDR3 is made up of 15 amino acids. Germline CDR1 reads MNHEY; CDR2 reads SVGAGI. The CDR3 here is CASSYRDRGYNEQFF. The CDR3 nucleotides read TGTGCCAGCAGTTACCGTGACAGGGGCTACAATGAGCAGTTCTTC.

This clonotype was seen a few times. The chain employs TRBV3-1 and TRBJ2-3; the D gene is possibly TRBD2 (6 bases). CDR3 length: 16 amino acids. Germline CDR1 is LGHDT and CDR2 is YNNKEL (reference sequence). Trimming shortened V by 4 bases and J by 2 bases, and 16 bases separated the two germline ends. The CDR3 bases are TGTGCCAGCAGCCGACCGGGACTCCCTACCACAGATACGCAGTATTTT. Protein product: CASSRPGLPTTDTQYF.

This clonotype was seen more than once but under ten times. V gene TRBV10-3 combines with J gene TRBJ1-1; D not resolved. This CDR3 spans 13 amino acids. Germline lookup yields CDR1 ENHRY and CDR2 SYGVKD. Trimming left V 6 bases short and J 7 bases short, with 15 bases between. The CDR3 DNA reads TGTGCCATCAGCTATAATAGACTGTATGAAGCTTTCTTT. It translates to CAISYNRLYEAFF.

This clonotype was seen only a few times. The chain combines TRBV5-1 with TRBJ2-2; 7 bases are shared with TRBD2. In germline, CDR1 is SGHRS, CDR2 YFSETQ. V shed 3 bases, J shed 1 base, and the junction held 6 bases outside the gene matches. The CDR3 is 16 amino acids. CDR3 sequence reads: CASSSLSGVNTGELFF. The CDR3 region has the DNA TGCGCCAGCAGCTCCCTCAGCGGGGTGAACACCGGGGAGCTGTTTTTT.

The V call is TRBV20-1, the J call TRBJ2-4, with D unresolved. V gave up 5 bases and J gave up 0 bases, with 11 bases separating them. The CDR3 runs 14 residues. Germline CDR1 reads DFQATT; CDR2 reads SNEGSKA (reference sequence). The CDR3 reads CSASGSVAKNIQYF. The CDR3 nucleotides are TGCAGTGCTTCCGGGTCGGTAGCCAAAAACATTCAGTACTTC.